Each of the 24 T cell receptor beta chains below was sequenced from the same sample in a study of blood T cell repertoires in COVID-19. Sequencing used immunoSEQ multiplex PCR; TCRdb keeps in-frame clones, though not all of them. The sample lists 95,000 to 100,000 clones; roughly 85% were seen once. The sequencing input was peripheral blood. The origin of the receptors is a woman in her 70s with active or convalescent COVID-19.

A few counts support this clone. The chain uses TRBV5-4 and TRBJ2-1; D remains ambiguous. Germline V lookup: CDR1 SGHNT, CDR2 YYREEE (reference sequence). The CDR3 has 15 residues. V gave up 0 bases and J gave up 7 bases, with 14 bases separating them. The CDR3 nucleotides read TGTGCCAGCAGCTTGGGAGGCGGTTGGGTGAATGAGCAGTTCTTC. Translated, it gives CASSLGGGWVNEQFF.

The chain combines TRBV5-6 with TRBJ2-7, with 11 bases aligning to TRBD2. The CDR3 spans 15 residues. V lost 4 bases to trimming and J lost 2 bases; unmatched junction nucleotides: 5. Germline V gene lookup returns CDR1 SGHDT and CDR2 YYEEEE. For the CDR3, the DNA is TGTGCCAGCAGCCCAGGACTAGCGGGTGCCTACGAGCAGTACTTC. It is translated as CASSPGLAGAYEQYF. Full variable domain (rest looked up from reference TRBV5-6 and TRBJ2-7): DAGVTQSPTHLIKTRGQQVTLRCSPKSGHDTVSWYQQALGQGPQFIFQYYEEEERQRGNFPDRFSGHQFPNYSSELNVNALLLGDSALYLCASSPGLAGAYEQYFGPGTRLTVT.

This chain links TRBV6-5 with TRBJ1-2; TRBD1 aligns across 9 bases. V shed 6 bases, J shed 7 bases, and the junction held 6 bases outside the gene matches. The CDR3 has 13 residues. The germline V gene encodes CDR1 MNHEY and CDR2 SVGAGI. As DNA, the CDR3 is TGTGCCAGCAGGGACAGGGGCGGGTCTGGCTACACCTTC. It encodes CASRDRGGSGYTF.

The rearrangement links TRBV2 to TRBJ2-1; 10 positions agree with TRBD2. CDR3 length: 14 residues. CDR1 and CDR2 (germline): SNHLY, FYNNEI. After removal of 6 bases from V and 8 bases from J, the junction contained 7 bases not matched to a gene. This CDR3 is CASSPSGSTDEQFF. The CDR3 DNA follows: TGTGCCAGCAGCCCTAGCGGGAGTACGGATGAGCAGTTCTTC.

CDR3 DNA: TGCAGCGTTGAAGGGCAGGGGGGCGGAACCGGGGAGCTGTTTTTT. This gives the protein CSVEGQGGGTGELFF. The chain links TRBV29-1 to TRBJ2-2; TRBD1 is a possible D gene (7 bases). Deletions cut 1 base from V and 5 bases from J, with 14 bases between. CDR3 length: 15 amino acids. Germline V CDR1 and CDR2: SQVTM, ANQGSEA.

This chain links TRBV28 with TRBJ2-7, with 8 nucleotides matching TRBD1. V was pared by 6 bases and J by 2 bases, with 6 bases of the junction left unmatched. The CDR3 covers 14 residues. Per the germline V gene, CDR1 is MDHEN and CDR2 is SYDVKM. CDR3 DNA sequence: TGTGCCAGCAGGCTGACAGGGGAGGCCTACGAGCAGTACTTC. Translating it yields CASRLTGEAYEQYF.

The rearrangement uses TRBV28 and TRBJ1-5; D perhaps matches TRBD1 (5 bases). The germline V gene encodes CDR1 MDHEN and CDR2 SYDVKM. V was clipped by 3 bases and J by 4 bases, with 10 bases between them. CDR3 length: 14 amino acids. The CDR3 coding sequence is TGTGCCAGCAGTTTGCGGGGGGGGAATCAGCCCCAGCATTTT. Its protein product is CASSLRGGNQPQHF.

The chain carries TRBV18 and TRBJ2-5; 7 nucleotides align to TRBD1. V lost 4 bases and J lost 1; bases outside the gene matches: 0. There are 13 residues in the CDR3. CDR1 is KGHSH, CDR2 LQKENI, per germline. The CDR3 loop reads CASSQGAQETQYF. CDR3 DNA: TGTGCCAGCTCACAGGGGGCCCAAGAGACCCAGTACTTC.

The chain recombines TRBV9 with TRBJ1-1; unclear D gene. CDR3 length: 11 amino acids. Deletions cut 3 bases from V and 6 bases from J, with 6 bases between. Per the germline V gene, CDR1 is SGDLS and CDR2 is YYNGEE. This CDR3 reads CASSGGAEAFF. The CDR3 region has the DNA TGTGCCAGCAGCGGAGGCGCTGAAGCTTTCTTT.

The chain employs TRBV11-3 and TRBJ2-1, with 7 bases lining up with TRBD1. This CDR3 spans 14 amino acids. Per the germline V gene, CDR1 is SGHNT and CDR2 is YENEEA. V was clipped by 1 base and J by 4 bases; unmatched bases: 1. The CDR3 DNA follows: TGTGCCAGCAGCTTAGGGGACAGTTACAATGAGCAGTTCTTC. It encodes CASSLGDSYNEQFF.

The chain carries TRBV6-7 and TRBJ2-5; possible D gene TRBD2, 5 bases. TRBV6-7 is filed as an ORF, its function uncertain. Trimming cost V 2 bases and J 5 bases, with 12 bases left between them. The CDR3 has 14 amino acids. The CDR3 DNA is TGTGCCAGCAGTTACGAGAGCGGTCAGGAGACCCAGTACTTC. Translating gives CASSYESGQETQYF.

V and J are TRBV19 and TRBJ1-1; TRBD1 might be the D (6 bases). Per germline, CDR1 LNHDA and CDR2 SQIVND (reference sequence). The CDR3 has 16 amino acids. V shed 7 bases and J shed 3 bases, with 21 bases lying between them. CDR3 coding DNA: TGTGCCAGTATCGGCCATGGCAGGGGCTCCGACACTGAAGCTTTCTTT. It is translated as CASIGHGRGSDTEAFF.

CDR3 coding DNA: TGTGCCAGCAGCACTAGCGGGAACTCCTACGAGCAGTACTTC. Translating it yields CASSTSGNSYEQYF. The chain combines TRBV5-4 with TRBJ2-7; TRBD2 agrees at 10 bases. From germline, CDR1 is SGHNT and CDR2 YYREEE (reference sequence). J gave up 0 bases and V 4 bases, and 1 base lay outside the gene matches. This CDR3 is built from 14 residues.

The chain links TRBV6-2 or TRBV6-3 to TRBJ1-2, with D maybe TRBD1 (6 bases). This CDR3 has 14 amino acids. Trimming pared 3 bases from V and 2 bases from J, leaving 10 bases between. Per germline, CDR1 MNHEY and CDR2 SVGEGT. This chain's CDR3 is CASSYGRGNYGYTF. DNA of the CDR3: TGTGCCAGCAGTTATGGCAGGGGAAACTATGGCTACACCTTC.

V and J are TRBV11-2 and TRBJ2-3; 8 nucleotides line up with TRBD2. The length of the CDR3 is 14 residues. Germline assignment: CDR1 SGHAT and CDR2 FQNNGV. V shed 4 bases, J shed 5 bases, and the junction held 5 bases outside the gene matches. Written as DNA, the CDR3 is TGTGCCAGCAGCTCGACTAGCGCGGGAGATACGCAGTATTTT. Amino acids: CASSSTSAGDTQYF.

The rearrangement joins TRBV7-8 to TRBJ2-1; possible D gene TRBD1, 6 bases. Trimming took off 4 bases at V and 1 base at J, with 8 bases between the two ends. There are 14 residues in the CDR3. CDR1 and CDR2 from the germline V gene are SGHVS and FQNEAQ. CDR3 amino acids: CASSSQGSYNEQFF. CDR3 nucleotide sequence: TGTGCCAGCAGCTCCCAGGGGTCCTACAATGAGCAGTTCTTC.

This clone showed up just a few times. The chain uses TRBV5-4 and TRBJ1-3, with 8 nucleotides matching TRBD1. Germline V lookup: CDR1 SGHNT, CDR2 YYREEE (reference sequence). The CDR3 spans 13 residues. Trimming cost V 3 bases and J 7 bases; bases outside gene matches: 3. CDR3 in DNA: TGTGCCAGCAGCTCCGGGACAGGCAACACCATATATTTT. This sequence encodes CASSSGTGNTIYF.

The chain has TRBV11-3 and TRBJ2-5; perhaps TRBD1 as D (5 bases). The germline CDR1 and CDR2 sequences are SGHNT and YENEEA. Trimming shortened V by 0 bases and J by 5 bases, and 10 bases separated the two germline ends. The CDR3 length is 14 residues. CDR3 DNA sequence: TGTGCCAGCAGCTTAGATCGGCAGGGTGAGACCCAGTACTTC. It encodes CASSLDRQGETQYF.

The chain employs TRBV3-1 (or the pseudogene TRBV3-2) and TRBJ2-7; TRBD2 agrees at 10 bases. J was trimmed by 4 bases and V by 3 bases; bases with no gene match: 9. Per germline, CDR1 LGHDT and CDR2 YNNKEL (reference sequence). The CDR3 consists of 16 residues. CDR3 sequence: CASSHSAGLAFYEQYF. CDR3 DNA sequence: TGTGCCAGCAGCCATTCGGCGGGACTAGCGTTTTACGAGCAGTACTTC.

The genes are TRBV4-3 and TRBJ1-6; D ambiguous. The germline V and J ends were trimmed by 0 bases and 5 bases, with 11 bases remaining between them. In germline, CDR1 is LGHNA, CDR2 YSLEER. This CDR3 has 16 amino acids. In DNA form, the CDR3 reads TGCGCCAGCAGCCAAGATGAAGGGAGACATAATTCACCCCTCCACTTT. Encoded protein: CASSQDEGRHNSPLHF.

The V and J genes are TRBV18 and TRBJ2-7; no firm D call. Looked up from germline, CDR1 is KGHSH and CDR2 is LQKENI. Deletions cut 2 bases from V and 1 base from J, with 9 bases between. CDR3 size: 14 residues. CDR3 amino acids: CASSPGRVSYEQYF. The CDR3 DNA reads as TGTGCCAGCTCACCAGGGCGAGTTTCCTACGAGCAGTACTTC.

This clone was counted a few times. The chain has TRBV6-7 and TRBJ2-3; the D gene is possibly TRBD2 (6 bases). TRBV6-7 is reported as an ORF; its role is uncertain. V shed 5 bases and J shed 6 bases, with 12 bases lying between them. This CDR3 has 13 amino acids. The CDR3 loop reads CASSPPGVDTQYF. CDR3 sequence (DNA): TGTGCCAGCAGTCCGCCGGGAGTCGATACGCAGTATTTT.

This chain joins TRBV19 and TRBJ2-4; the D gene is possibly TRBD2 (5 bases). Trimming took 4 bases from V and 4 from J, leaving 11 bases between them. Germline V CDR1 and CDR2: LNHDA, SQIVND (reference sequence). CDR3 length: 14 amino acids. The DNA for the CDR3 is TGTGCCAGTAGTAATCCCGGGGAAAAAAACATTCAGTACTTC. As protein: CASSNPGEKNIQYF.

This sequence joins TRBV3-1 (or the pseudogene TRBV3-2) and TRBJ1-1; possibly TRBD1 for D (6 bases). This CDR3 contains 14 residues. Germline V lookup: CDR1 LGHDT, CDR2 YNNKEL (reference sequence). Trimming pared 4 bases from V and 5 bases from J, leaving 14 bases between. CDR3 protein: CASSPSQGRTEAFF. The CDR3, as DNA: TGTGCCAGCAGCCCGTCACAGGGACGGACTGAAGCTTTCTTT.